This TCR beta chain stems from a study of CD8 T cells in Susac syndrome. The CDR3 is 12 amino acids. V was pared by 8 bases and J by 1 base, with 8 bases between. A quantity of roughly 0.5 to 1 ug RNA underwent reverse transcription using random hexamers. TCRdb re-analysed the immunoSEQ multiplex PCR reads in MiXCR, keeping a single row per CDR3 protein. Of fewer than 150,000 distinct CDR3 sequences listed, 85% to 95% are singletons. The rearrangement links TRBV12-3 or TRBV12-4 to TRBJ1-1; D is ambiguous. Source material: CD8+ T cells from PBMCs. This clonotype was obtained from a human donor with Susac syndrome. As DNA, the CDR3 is TGTGCCAGCGTGTCACCGAACACTGAAGCTTTCTTT. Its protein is CASVSPNTEAFF.